Listed below are T cell receptor beta chains from one sample, sequenced in a study of STAT5B mutations in CD4+ large granular lymphocyte leukemia. The table came from immunoSEQ multiplex PCR; TCRdb's copy has only in-frame clones and leaves some out. The sample lists 20,000 or so clones, less than 80% occurring once. Sequencing was performed on CD4+ T cells from blood buffy coats. The receptors were sampled from a human donor in good health. Both conserved end residues are part of each CDR3. Fields, in order: clone size, V gene, J gene, D gene, CDR3 DNA, CDR3 protein. The D gene is left open where the match is weak. Size values are once, few and many counts, or a class for expanded clones, and some rows have none.

abundance: NA
v_gene: TRBV6-6
j_gene: TRBJ2-4
d_gene: TRBD1
CDR3nt: TGTGCCAGTCACAGGGGCCGGTACTTC
CDR3aa: CASHRGRYF

abundance: NA
v_gene: TRBV7-9
j_gene: TRBJ2-3
d_gene: NA
CDR3nt: TGTGCCAGCAGCTTGTTGTTAAAGCAGGGTAGCACAGATACGCAGTATTTT
CDR3aa: CASSLLLKQGSTDTQYF

abundance: NA
v_gene: TRBV2
j_gene: TRBJ1-5
d_gene: NA
CDR3nt: TGTGCCAGCAGCCGGGACGGATTCAATCAGCCCCAGCATTTT
CDR3aa: CASSRDGFNQPQHF

abundance: once
v_gene: TRBV11-3
j_gene: TRBJ2-3
d_gene: TRBD2
CDR3nt: TGTGCCAGCAGCTTAGAAGGGACTAGCGGGACCCTTGCCACAGATACGCAGTATTTT
CDR3aa: CASSLEGTSGTLATDTQYF

abundance: once
v_gene: TRBV7-9
j_gene: TRBJ2-7
d_gene: TRBD1
CDR3nt: TGTGCCAGCTCTGGACAGGCCGACTCCTACGAGCAGTACTTC
CDR3aa: CASSGQADSYEQYF

abundance: NA
v_gene: TRBV5-1
j_gene: TRBJ1-3
d_gene: TRBD1
CDR3nt: TGCGCCAGCAGCCCCGGACAGGGAGACACCATATATTTT
CDR3aa: CASSPGQGDTIYF

abundance: NA
v_gene: TRBV27
j_gene: TRBJ2-1
d_gene: NA
CDR3nt: TGTGCCAGCAGTTTCGGCGGGAATCCACGTAATGAGCAGTTCTTC
CDR3aa: CASSFGGNPRNEQFF

abundance: NA
v_gene: TRBV7-9
j_gene: TRBJ1-3
d_gene: TRBD1
CDR3nt: TGTGCCAGCAGCCCAGGGGGACGGATCTCTGGAAACACCATATATTTT
CDR3aa: CASSPGGRISGNTIYF

abundance: few
v_gene: TRBV4-1
j_gene: TRBJ1-2
d_gene: NA
CDR3nt: TGCGCCAGCAGCCAAGATTTCATAGGCAGGGCCTACACCTTC
CDR3aa: CASSQDFIGRAYTF

abundance: NA
v_gene: TRBV7-8
j_gene: TRBJ2-3
d_gene: NA
CDR3nt: TGTGCCAGCAGCTTAATTTCTGGCGGCAGAAGTCCAGATGATACGCAGTATTTT
CDR3aa: CASSLISGGRSPDDTQYF

abundance: few
v_gene: TRBV19
j_gene: TRBJ2-1
d_gene: TRBD1
CDR3nt: TGTGCCAGTAACCCCCGGGACAGGGGGCGAAGTGAGCAGTTCTTC
CDR3aa: CASNPRDRGRSEQFF

abundance: NA
v_gene: TRBV5-6
j_gene: TRBJ1-4
d_gene: NA
CDR3nt: TGTGCCAGCAGCTTGGCCCGGAATGAAAAACTGTTTTTT
CDR3aa: CASSLARNEKLFF

abundance: NA
v_gene: TRBV7-6
j_gene: TRBJ2-3
d_gene: NA
CDR3nt: TGTGCCAGCAGCTTGTATGGCGCGAACACAGATACGCAGTATTTT
CDR3aa: CASSLYGANTDTQYF

abundance: NA
v_gene: TRBV30
j_gene: TRBJ2-7
d_gene: NA
CDR3nt: TGTGCCTGGGGACCGGGCCTAACCTACGAGCAGTACTTC
CDR3aa: CAWGPGLTYEQYF

abundance: NA
v_gene: TRBV6-5
j_gene: TRBJ2-2
d_gene: NA
CDR3nt: TGTGCCAGCAGTTTCAGGGTCCCGAACACCGGGGAGCTGTTTTTT
CDR3aa: CASSFRVPNTGELFF

abundance: NA
v_gene: TRBV5-1
j_gene: TRBJ2-5
d_gene: NA
CDR3nt: TGCGCCAGCAGTCTTCGGGGGTACCAAGAGACCCAGTACTTC
CDR3aa: CASSLRGYQETQYF

abundance: NA
v_gene: TRBV5-1
j_gene: TRBJ1-3
d_gene: NA
CDR3nt: TGCGCCAGCAGCTCCCCCGGAAACACCATATATTTT
CDR3aa: CASSSPGNTIYF